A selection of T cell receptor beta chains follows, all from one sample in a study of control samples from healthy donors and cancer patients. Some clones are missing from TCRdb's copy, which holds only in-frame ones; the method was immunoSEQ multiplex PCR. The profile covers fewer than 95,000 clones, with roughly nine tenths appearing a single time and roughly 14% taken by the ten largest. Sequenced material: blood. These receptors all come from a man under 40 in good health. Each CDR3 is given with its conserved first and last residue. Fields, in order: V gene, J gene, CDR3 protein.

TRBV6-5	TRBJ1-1	CASRMEPGDPTEAFF
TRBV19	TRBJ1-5	CASSMGSIIPGNQPQHF
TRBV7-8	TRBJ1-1	CASSSGQGLMNTEAFF
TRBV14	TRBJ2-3	CASSPLKGIMSTDTQYF
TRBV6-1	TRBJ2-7	CASSEAGSGDSYEQYF
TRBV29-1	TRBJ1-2	CSVRPGTGLGYTF
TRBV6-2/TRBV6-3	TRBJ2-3	CASSPEGLAGMDTQYF
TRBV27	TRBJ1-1	CASIRWGILNTEAFF
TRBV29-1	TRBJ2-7	CSVVVGRGRAGYEQYF
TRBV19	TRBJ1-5	CASSIWGSNQPQHF
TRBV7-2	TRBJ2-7	CASSLVFGGREQYF
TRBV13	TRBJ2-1	CASSLFSGEGEQFF
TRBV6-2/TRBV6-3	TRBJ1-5	CASSYARGYLRQPQHF
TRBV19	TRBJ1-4	CASSMGATNEKLFF
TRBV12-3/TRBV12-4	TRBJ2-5	CASRRTGEETQYF
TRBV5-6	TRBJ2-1	CASSLSLAGGPMYNEQFF
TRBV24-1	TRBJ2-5	CATSDARGGETQYF
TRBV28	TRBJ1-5	CASRSPTTPSGNQPQHF